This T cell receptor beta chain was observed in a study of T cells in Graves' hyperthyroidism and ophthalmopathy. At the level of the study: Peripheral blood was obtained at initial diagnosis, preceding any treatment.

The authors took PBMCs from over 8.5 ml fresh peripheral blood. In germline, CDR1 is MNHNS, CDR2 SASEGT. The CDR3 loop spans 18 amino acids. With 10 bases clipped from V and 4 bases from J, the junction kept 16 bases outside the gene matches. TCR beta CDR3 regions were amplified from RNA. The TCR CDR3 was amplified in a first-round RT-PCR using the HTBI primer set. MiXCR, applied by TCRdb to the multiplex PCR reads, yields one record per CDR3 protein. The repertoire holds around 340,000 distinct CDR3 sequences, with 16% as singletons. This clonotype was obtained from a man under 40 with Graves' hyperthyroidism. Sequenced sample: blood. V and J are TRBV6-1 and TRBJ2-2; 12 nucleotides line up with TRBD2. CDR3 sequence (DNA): TGTGCCACCACACGGGGGACTAGCGGGCCAGCGGGCACCGGGGAGCTGTTTTTT. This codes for CATTRGTSGPAGTGELFF.